The T cell receptor beta chain under discussion was sequenced for a study of OX40 agonist ivuxolimab in advanced cancers. About the study: Of mixed ages from roughly 23 to 80 and averaging approximately 60 years, the group was almost 85% male. The study reported partial responses in three patients: one hepatocellular carcinoma, two cutaneous melanoma. Overall study results and limits: It was not determined which antigens were specifically recognized by the peripheral T cells that had undergone clonal expansion.

Sequencing was performed with immunoSEQ multiplex PCR; in TCRdb, only in-frame clones are kept and a portion is missing. The sample consists of fewer than 40,000 clones, just under 75% of them appearing once. In germline, CDR1 is SGHRS, CDR2 YFSETQ. V lost 3 bases and J 0 bases, leaving 7 bases between the germline ends. The CDR3 is 15 amino acids. A word on this clone: No antigen is known for it.

This rearrangement joins TRBV5-1 to TRBJ2-6; no firm D call. This TCR was recovered from an adult with an advanced solid tumor such as melanoma, head and neck, liver or kidney cancer. This specimen was CD4+ or CD8+ T cells sorted from blood, taken in a trial of the OX40 agonist ivuxolimab. The CDR3 sequence is CASSSTHSGANVLTF. The CDR3 DNA is TGCGCCAGCAGCTCAACGCACTCTGGGGCCAACGTCCTGACTTTC.